The rows below give T cell receptor beta chains drawn from one sample of a study of cytomegalovirus exposure and HLA in healthy donors. The table came from immunoSEQ multiplex PCR; TCRdb's copy has only in-frame clones and leaves some out. The sample yields some 140,000 clones, about three quarters seen once. Sequenced sample: PBMCs. The source is a male donor in good health and CMV-seropositive. Each CDR3 is given with its conserved first and last residue. D genes are given only for firm matches. Not every row has a clone size; where given, it reads once, few, many or a size class.

V,size,J,D,DNA,CDR3
TRBV2,.,TRBJ2-7,.,TGTGCCAGCAGCCCAGTAGGGGAGGTGGTTGGTGTGCAGTACTTC,CASSPVGEVVGVQYF
TRBV9,.,TRBJ2-1,TRBD2,TGTGCCAGCAGCGCCTTCCGGCGGGAGGCGGGGAATGAGCAGTTCTTC,CASSAFRREAGNEQFF
TRBV7-9,.,TRBJ1-2,TRBD1,TGTGCCAGCAGCCCCCCCGGACAGGGTGCGTATGGCTACACCTTC,CASSPPGQGAYGYTF
TRBV19,.,TRBJ1-2,TRBD1,TGTGCCAGTAGTATCCGACAGGGTCCCAACTATGGCTACACCTTC,CASSIRQGPNYGYTF
TRBV28,.,TRBJ1-2,.,TGTGCCAGCAGTTTAAGGGTATTCGGGGGTAGATACTATGGCTACACCTTC,CASSLRVFGGRYYGYTF
TRBV5-6,once,TRBJ1-2,.,TGTGCCAGCAGCTTTTCAGGGGTGGAGGCGTATGGCTACACCTTC,CASSFSGVEAYGYTF
TRBV9,.,TRBJ2-7,.,TGTGCCAGCAGCGTAGGGGGCACTACCCTCTACGAGCAGTACTTC,CASSVGGTTLYEQYF
TRBV7-9,few,TRBJ2-5,.,TGTGCCAGCAGCTTAGGTCCTCGGGAGCAGTACTTC,CASSLGPREQYF
TRBV5-6,.,TRBJ2-1,TRBD2,TGTGCCAGCAGCTTGGACCTAGCGGGCTCCTACAATGAGCAGTTCTTC,CASSLDLAGSYNEQFF
TRBV9,.,TRBJ2-3,TRBD1,TGTGCCAGCAGCCCTCAAATTAAGGGGACAGGGTGGCCCACAGATACGCAGTATTTT,CASSPQIKGTGWPTDTQYF
TRBV2,.,TRBJ2-7,.,TGTGCCAGCAGTGAATTGGGCAGGGACAATTACGAGCAGTACTTC,CASSELGRDNYEQYF
TRBV12-5,.,TRBJ2-5,.,TGTGCTAGTGGTTTTCGGCTAGCAGAGACCCAGTACTTC,CASGFRLAETQYF
TRBV18,.,TRBJ1-3,TRBD1,TGTGCCAGCTCACGTCCCGGGACAGGGATCTCTGGAAACACCATATATTTT,CASSRPGTGISGNTIYF
TRBV9,.,TRBJ2-7,.,TGTGCCAGCAGCGTAGAAGGTCGCGGAAACTACGAGCAGTACTTC,CASSVEGRGNYEQYF
TRBV19,once,TRBJ2-5,TRBD2,TGTGCCAGTAGTCGGGACTATGAGACCCAGTACTTC,CASSRDYETQYF
TRBV6-5,.,TRBJ2-5,.,TGTGCCAGCTCGCGTATTGAAGAGACCCAGTACTTC,CASSRIEETQYF
TRBV9,.,TRBJ2-3,TRBD2,TGTGCCAGCAGCGTACAGAGTAGCGGGACAGATACGCAGTATTTT,CASSVQSSGTDTQYF
TRBV9,few,TRBJ1-2,TRBD1,TGTGCCAGCAGCGTGTATTTTTGGGACAGGCGGCTCTATGGCTACACCTTC,CASSVYFWDRRLYGYTF
TRBV10-2,.,TRBJ1-1,TRBD1,TGCGCCAGCACTCTGGGACAGAGGAACACTGAAGCTTTCTTT,CASTLGQRNTEAFF
TRBV18,.,TRBJ2-3,.,TGTGCCAGCAAGGAGGGGGCTAGCACAGATACGCAGTATTTT,CASKEGASTDTQYF